This T cell receptor (beta chain) was identified in a study of OX40 agonist ivuxolimab in advanced cancers. Study at large: In this trial design, patients received ivuxolimab intravenously at 0.01 to 10 mg/kg every 2 weeks.

Assay: immunoSEQ multiplex PCR; the TCRdb copy retains only in-frame clones and omits some. This sample yields about 80,000 clones, of which around 83% are seen a single time; roughly 2.1% belongs to the top ten. Individuals having autoimmune disease history or systemic immunosuppression were not enrolled. Drawing of blood for sampling happened at baseline, at cycle 4 day 1, and at cycle 7 day 1. The clonotype comes from an adult with an advanced solid tumor such as melanoma, head and neck, liver or kidney cancer. The source was CD4+ or CD8+ T cells sorted from blood, collected in a trial of the OX40 agonist ivuxolimab.

CDR3 region: CASSPYRVTETQYF. The CDR3, as DNA: TGTGCCAGCTCACCATACCGGGTGACGGAGACCCAGTACTTC. The rearrangement links TRBV18 to TRBJ2-5; no reliable D call. Germline values: CDR1 KGHSH, CDR2 LQKENI. The CDR3 length is 14 residues. V was trimmed by 2 bases and J by 5 bases, leaving 12 bases between them.